The next 11 T cell receptor beta chains were all read from a single sample in a study of blood T cells in healthy people across ages. For the second PCR, which ran for roughly 7 to 11 cycles, a sample-barcoded 5' primer and a J-beta primer mix were used. From the 5' RACE reads, TCRdb called clonotypes with MiXCR, one entry per CDR3 protein. The table records some 800,000 distinct CDR3 sequences, around 25% of them present only once. These data were also reused for a study on T cells of mothers and their children.

The sample was blood. Source of these receptors: a boy younger than 18 in good health.

This clonotype was recorded a few times. The CDR3 region has the DNA TGTGCCAGCAGTTTAACTCCCCCGGGACAGGGCCAAGAGACCCAGTACTTC. Translated, it gives CASSLTPPGQGQETQYF. The V and J genes are TRBV27 and TRBJ2-5; the match to TRBD1 covers 9 bases. The CDR3 has 17 amino acids. J lost 1 base, V lost 2 bases, and 8 bases had no gene match. Germline V gene sequence: CDR1 MNHEY, CDR2 SMNVEV (reference sequence).

The gene calls are TRBV6-6 and TRBJ2-4; TRBD1 aligns across 11 bases. CDR3 length: 17 residues. V trimming: 2 bases; J trimming: 1 base; junction bases outside the gene matches: 4. Germline-derived CDR1 and CDR2 are MNHNY and SVGAGI (reference sequence). In DNA form, the CDR3 reads TGTGCCAGCAGTTACCGACGGGACAGGGGGGCCAAAAACATTCAGTACTTC. Its protein is CASSYRRDRGAKNIQYF.

This clonotype was seen more than once but under ten times. J is TRBJ2-1 and V is TRBV19; D assignment may be TRBD1 or TRBD2 (6 bases each). The CDR3 loop spans 16 amino acids. The germline V gene has CDR1 LNHDA and CDR2 SQIVND (reference sequence). V gave up 6 bases and J gave up 3 bases, with 18 bases separating them. The CDR3 bases are TGTGCCAGTAGGGAATTAGCGGAGGGGGTCTACAATGAGCAGTTCTTC. It codes for CASRELAEGVYNEQFF. The whole variable domain, remainder taken from reference TRBV19 and TRBJ2-1, is DGGITQSPKYLFRKEGQNVTLSCEQNLNHDAMYWYRQDPGQGLRLIYYSQIVNDFQKGDIAEGYSVSREKKESFPLTVTSAQKNPTAFYLCASRELAEGVYNEQFFGPGTRLTVL.

This clonotype has just a few counts. The V call is TRBV9, the J call TRBJ2-5; no clear D gene. The CDR3 has 14 amino acids. V was clipped by 0 bases and J by 6 bases, with 12 bases between them. Germline V gene sequence: CDR1 SGDLS, CDR2 YYNGEE. CDR3 nucleotide sequence: TGTGCCAGCAGCGTAGAAATTGCCCCTAAGACCCAGTACTTC. Translated: CASSVEIAPKTQYF.

This chain links TRBV7-9 with TRBJ2-7; 7 bases line up with TRBD1. Germline loops: CDR1 SEHNR, CDR2 FQNEAQ (reference sequence). V shed 5 bases and J 2 bases; nucleotides not matched to a gene: 6. The CDR3 is made up of 14 amino acids. The chain's CDR3 is CASSSRDSPYEQYF. CDR3 in DNA: TGTGCCAGCAGCAGCCGGGACAGTCCCTACGAGCAGTACTTC.

The chain links TRBV7-9 to TRBJ2-3; D unresolved. Between the trimmed V and J ends, which lost 5 bases and 6 bases, there was a span of 18 bases. The CDR3 is 15 amino acids. Germline V gene lookup returns CDR1 SEHNR and CDR2 FQNEAQ (reference sequence). CDR3 in DNA: TGTGCCAGCAGCCCAGGCGGACCCCTTGAGGATACGCAGTATTTT. It specifies CASSPGGPLEDTQYF. Combining the CDR3 with reference TRBV7-9 and TRBJ2-3 gives the whole variable domain DTGVSQNPRHKITKRGQNVTFRCDPISEHNRLYWYRQTLGQGPEFLTYFQNEAQLEKSRLLSDRFSAERPKGSFSTLEIQRTEQGDSAMYLCASSPGGPLEDTQYFGPGTRLTVL.

In this sample, this clonotype turned up a few times. The V call is TRBV20-1, the J call TRBJ2-2, with unresolved D. Germline-derived CDR1 and CDR2 are DFQATT and SNEGSKA (reference sequence). V was shortened by 0 bases and J by 3 bases, with 14 bases between the two germline ends. CDR3 length equals 16 residues. This CDR3 reads CSARDPHRSDTGELFF. The CDR3 DNA follows: TGCAGTGCTAGAGACCCTCACCGATCCGACACCGGGGAGCTGTTTTTT.

This clonotype has a handful of counts. V is TRBV28 and J is TRBJ2-1; 8 bases map to TRBD2. The better agreement between TRBJ2-7 and the DNA end casts doubt on the J call. The germline V gene encodes CDR1 MDHEN and CDR2 SYDVKM. The CDR3 spans 13 residues. The CDR3 bases are TGTGCCAGCAGGGGACTAGAGGCCTACGAGCAGTACTTC. Its protein is CASRGLEAYEQYF.

This clonotype has only a few counts. V usage is TRBV20-1 and J usage is TRBJ1-5; a weak D match, TRBD1 (5 bases). The CDR3 covers 18 residues. V was clipped by 5 bases and J by 0 bases, with 23 bases between them. CDR1 is DFQATT and CDR2 is SNEGSKA in the germline V gene (reference sequence). The chain's CDR3 is CSAQQRGRAKDSNQPQHF. The DNA of the CDR3 is TGCAGTGCTCAACAACGGGGCAGAGCTAAAGATAGCAATCAGCCCCAGCATTTT.

This clonotype was observed a few times. The chain couples TRBV5-1 to TRBJ2-2, with 13 bases identical to TRBD2. Germline V CDR1 and CDR2: SGHRS, YFSETQ. This CDR3 is 17 amino acids long. With 3 bases clipped from V and 5 bases from J, the junction kept 7 bases outside the gene matches. For the CDR3, the DNA is TGCGCCAGCAGCTCAGGACTAGCGGGAGCGTATACCGGGGAGCTGTTTTTT. Protein sequence: CASSSGLAGAYTGELFF.

This clonotype occurred a few times. V and J are TRBV20-1 and TRBJ2-7; no definite D call. This CDR3 region has 12 residues. Trimming took 0 bases from V and 4 from J, leaving 7 bases between them. Germline V gene data show CDR1 as DFQATT and CDR2 as SNEGSKA (reference sequence). The CDR3 coding sequence is TGCAGTGCTAGAGAGTTAGATTACGAGCAGTACTTC. Translated, it gives CSARELDYEQYF.